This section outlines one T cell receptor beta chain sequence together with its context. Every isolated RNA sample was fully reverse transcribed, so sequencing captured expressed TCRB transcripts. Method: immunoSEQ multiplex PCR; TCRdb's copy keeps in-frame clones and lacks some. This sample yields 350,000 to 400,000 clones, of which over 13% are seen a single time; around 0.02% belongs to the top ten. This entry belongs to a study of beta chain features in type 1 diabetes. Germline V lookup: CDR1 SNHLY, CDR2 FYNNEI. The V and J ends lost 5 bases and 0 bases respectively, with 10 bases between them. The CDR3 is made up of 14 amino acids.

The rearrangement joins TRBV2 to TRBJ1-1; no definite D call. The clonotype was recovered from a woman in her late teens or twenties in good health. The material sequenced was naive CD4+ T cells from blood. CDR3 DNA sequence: TGTGCCAGCAGTTTCAAGCGAGTGAACACTGAAGCTTTCTTT. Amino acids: CASSFKRVNTEAFF. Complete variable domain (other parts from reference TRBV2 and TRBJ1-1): EPEVTQTPSHQVTQMGQEVILRCVPISNHLYFYWYRQILGQKVEFLVSFYNNEISEKSEIFDDQFSVERPDGSNFTLKIRSTKLEDSAMYFCASSFKRVNTEAFFGQGTRLTVV.